Included here is one T cell receptor beta chain sequence, with context. The source of the sample is a study of cytomegalovirus exposure and HLA in healthy donors. Study in general: In a later analysis, the 90 to 150 validation repertoires were reported to have used the same platform as the roughly 600 first-cohort repertoires.

TCRdb keeps only in-frame clones here, not all; method: immunoSEQ multiplex PCR. The top ten hold about 1.3% of the sample, which has around 80,000 clones, about 95% seen once. The CDR3 is 14 residues long. Germline-derived CDR1 and CDR2 are SGHNT and YENEEA. The germline V and J ends were trimmed by 5 bases and 3 bases, with 14 bases remaining between them. The sequencing sample was made of PBMCs. This clonotype was obtained from a woman younger than 30 in good health and CMV-seronegative. The chain is built from TRBV11-3 and TRBJ2-7, with a tentative D call TRBD1 (9 bases). The CDR3 DNA reads as TGTGCCAGCAGCGTAGCGGGACAGGGCTACGAGCAGTACTTC. Amino acids: CASSVAGQGYEQYF. Complete variable domain (other parts from reference TRBV11-3 and TRBJ2-7): EAGVVQSPRYKIIEKKQPVAFWCNPISGHNTLYWYLQNLGQGPELLIRYENEEAVDDSQLPKDRFSAERLKGVDSTLKIQPAELGDSAVYLCASSVAGQGYEQYFGPGTRLTVT.